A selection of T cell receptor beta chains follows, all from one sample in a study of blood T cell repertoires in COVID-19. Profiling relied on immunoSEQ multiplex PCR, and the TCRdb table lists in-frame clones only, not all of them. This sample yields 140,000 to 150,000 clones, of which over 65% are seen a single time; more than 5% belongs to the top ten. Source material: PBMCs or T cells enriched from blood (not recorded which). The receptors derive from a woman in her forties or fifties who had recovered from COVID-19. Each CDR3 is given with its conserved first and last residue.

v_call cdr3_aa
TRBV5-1 CASSLMSGEETQYF
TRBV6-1 CASSEVKSPEAFF
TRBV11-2 CASRRPRDRGLHYGYTF
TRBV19 CASSLDWEGYNEQFF
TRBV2 CASSDGTSAETQYF
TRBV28 CASRALEGDSYEQYF
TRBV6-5 CASSYDRGGQPQHF
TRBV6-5 CASSRPGTGNSPLHF
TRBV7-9 CASSLAGFGNQPQHF
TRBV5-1 CASSFSGGYEQYF
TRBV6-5 CASSRVEAKNIQYF
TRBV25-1 CASSDLPARAEQFF
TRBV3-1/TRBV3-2 CASRTSNKETQYF
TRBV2 CASSGQGNTEAFF
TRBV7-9 CASSLSGETQYF
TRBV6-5 CASSLGPYEQFF
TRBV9 CASSALGQYNGETQYF
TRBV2 CASSETGSGNTIYF
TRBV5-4 CASSLVAGSGDTQYF
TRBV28 CASSVGQGYYGYTF
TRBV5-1 CASSYGASQETQYF
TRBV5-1 CASSPQGAQVEEQFF
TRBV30 CALRRGSGNTIYF
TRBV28 CASSYPGAGNTIYF
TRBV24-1 CATSDPDEQFF
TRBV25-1 CASSEGGRGGDQPQHF
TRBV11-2 CASSLGGQGTGEQYF